Listed below are T cell receptor beta chains from one sample, sequenced in a study of T cell responses to AZD1222 COVID-19 vaccine. Method: immunoSEQ multiplex PCR; TCRdb's copy keeps in-frame clones and lacks some. This table holds more than 80,000 clones, around 93% found once. The sequences come from peripheral blood, collected 28 days after the second AZD1222 dose. The receptors were gathered from an adult who received the AZD1222 COVID-19 vaccine. Each CDR3 is given with its conserved first and last residue. Fields, in order: CDR3 protein, CDR3 DNA, J gene, clone size, D gene, V gene. The D gene is left open where the match is weak. Rows may omit the clone size; those that give it use once, few, many or a size class.

CASSPRGTAETQYF TGTGCCAGCAGCCCCAGAGGGACTGCGGAGACCCAGTACTTC TRBJ2-5 NA NA TRBV5-4
CASSQDRGSSFF TGCGCCAGCAGCCAAGATCGGGGTTCGTCTTTCTTT TRBJ1-1 NA NA TRBV4-1
CASSATASGAEAFF TGTGCCAGCAGTGCGACAGCTTCGGGCGCTGAAGCTTTCTTT TRBJ1-1 NA NA TRBV6-4
CASTPSGPNTEAFF TGTGCCAGCACCCCCTCGGGGCCGAACACTGAAGCTTTCTTT TRBJ1-1 NA NA TRBV6-5
CAISESSNGTSSYEQYF TGTGCCATCAGTGAGTCCTCGAACGGGACAAGCTCCTACGAGCAGTACTTC TRBJ2-7 NA NA TRBV10-3
CASSFGLDSTGELFF TGCGCCAGCAGCTTCGGATTGGATAGTACCGGGGAGCTGTTTTTT TRBJ2-2 NA NA TRBV5-1
CASSLFGGTEAFF TGTGCCAGCAGCTTGTTCGGGGGCACTGAAGCTTTCTTT TRBJ1-1 NA NA TRBV5-5
CASLQVASYNSPLHF TGTGCCAGCCTCCAGGTGGCCTCCTATAATTCACCCCTCCACTTT TRBJ1-6 NA NA TRBV6-5
CASSLGGPNYNEQFF TGTGCCAGCAGCTTGGGGGGACCGAACTACAATGAGCAGTTCTTC TRBJ2-1 NA NA TRBV7-9
CASSWDRTYGHEQFF TGTGCCAGCAGTTGGGACAGAACCTACGGCCATGAGCAGTTCTTC TRBJ2-1 NA TRBD1 TRBV27
CASSAGYKLGPNTGELFF TGTGCCAGCAGTGCGGGATACAAATTAGGCCCGAACACCGGGGAGCTGTTTTTT TRBJ2-2 NA NA TRBV28
CASSEGWGANVLTF TGTGCCAGCAGCGAGGGATGGGGGGCCAACGTCCTGACTTTC TRBJ2-6 NA NA TRBV7-9
CATLEAGTGSYNEQFF TGTGCCACCCTAGAAGCCGGGACGGGCTCCTACAATGAGCAGTTCTTC TRBJ2-1 NA NA TRBV24-1
CASSIGRDGLSYEQYF TGTGCCAGTAGTATAGGGAGGGACGGACTTTCCTACGAGCAGTACTTC TRBJ2-7 NA NA TRBV19
CASSFLDREETQYF TGCGCCAGCAGCTTTCTCGACAGGGAAGAGACCCAGTACTTC TRBJ2-5 NA TRBD1 TRBV5-1
CASTIAPQGANTGELFF TGTGCCAGCACCATTGCCCCACAGGGGGCGAACACCGGGGAGCTGTTTTTT TRBJ2-2 NA TRBD1 TRBV5-5
CASSLLSGSSYTGELFF TGTGCCAGCAGCTTATTATCAGGGAGTAGTTACACCGGGGAGCTGTTTTTT TRBJ2-2 NA NA TRBV5-4
CASSLEGLAASSYEQYF TGTGCCAGCAGCTTAGAAGGACTAGCAGCTAGCTCCTACGAGCAGTACTTC TRBJ2-7 NA TRBD2 TRBV7-2
CASSPSGLSTDTQYF TGTGCCAGCAGTCCTAGCGGCCTTAGCACAGATACGCAGTATTTT TRBJ2-3 NA TRBD2 TRBV28
CASSNEQGAYYGYTF TGTGCCAGCTCAAATGAACAGGGGGCTTACTATGGCTACACCTTC TRBJ1-2 NA TRBD1 TRBV18
CATSSDYQPQHF TGTGCCACCAGCAGCGACTATCAGCCCCAGCATTTT TRBJ1-5 NA NA TRBV15
CASSDPSRPVEQFF TGTGCCAGTAGTGACCCCTCGCGGCCGGTTGAGCAGTTCTTC TRBJ2-1 once NA TRBV19
CARVPETLTKNIQYF TGTGCCAGGGTTCCGGAGACCCTGACCAAAAACATTCAGTACTTC TRBJ2-4 once NA TRBV19
CASSLGELVVTYEQYF TGTGCCAGCAGCTTAGGAGAGCTAGTTGTAACCTACGAGCAGTACTTC TRBJ2-7 NA NA TRBV11-2
CASSYQGQGGQFF TGTGCCAGCAGTTACCAGGGACAAGGCGGGCAGTTCTTC TRBJ2-1 NA NA TRBV6-5
CASSRQGYNSPLHF TGTGCCAGCAGTCGACAGGGGTATAATTCACCCCTCCACTTT TRBJ1-6 NA TRBD1 TRBV28
CASSDVGGETQYF TGTGCCAGCAGTGACGTGGGAGGGGAGACCCAGTACTTC TRBJ2-5 NA TRBD2 TRBV6-1
CATSRALRLSGELFF TGTGCCACCAGCAGAGCCCTTCGACTCTCCGGGGAGCTGTTTTTT TRBJ2-2 NA NA TRBV15
CASSIMSTYGYTF TGTGCCAGTAGTATAATGTCAACCTATGGCTACACCTTC TRBJ1-2 NA NA TRBV19
CATSRRAGTDSYNEQFF TGTGCCACCAGCAGACGGGCGGGGACAGACTCCTACAATGAGCAGTTCTTC TRBJ2-1 NA NA TRBV15
CASSLVGGSGPYEQYF TGTGCCAGCAGTTTAGTTGGTGGGAGTGGGCCCTACGAGCAGTACTTC TRBJ2-7 NA NA TRBV27
CASSGGTGAYGYTF TGTGCCAGCAGTGGAGGGACAGGGGCCTATGGCTACACCTTC TRBJ1-2 once TRBD1 TRBV28
CASSYTGAGGIYWAGANVLTF TGTGCCAGCAGCTATACCGGGGCAGGAGGAATCTATTGGGCCGGGGCCAACGTCCTGACTTTC TRBJ2-6 few NA TRBV3-1/TRBV3-2
CASSDKASAYNEQFF TGTGCCAGCAGTGACAAGGCTAGCGCCTACAATGAGCAGTTCTTC TRBJ2-1 NA NA TRBV6-4
CASSESGTGVGGYTF TGCGCCAGCAGTGAGTCAGGGACAGGGGTTGGAGGCTACACCTTC TRBJ1-2 NA TRBD1 TRBV10-2
CASSPNTNTEAFF TGTGCCAGCAGTCCAAACACGAACACTGAAGCTTTCTTT TRBJ1-1 NA NA TRBV11-2
CASSDRASPYEQYF TGTGCCAGCAGTGACCGGGCTTCTCCGTACGAGCAGTACTTC TRBJ2-7 NA NA TRBV27
CATTRQRGETQYF TGTGCCACCACACGGCAACGGGGGGAGACCCAGTACTTC TRBJ2-5 few NA TRBV15
CASSPEGTGGQPQHF TGTGCCAGCTCACCAGAGGGGACGGGTGGTCAGCCCCAGCATTTT TRBJ1-5 NA NA TRBV18
CASSIGRGSTEAFF TGTGCCAGTAGTATAGGGAGGGGAAGTACTGAAGCTTTCTTT TRBJ1-1 NA NA TRBV19
CASSEAGTGLYGYTF TGTGCCAGCAGTGAAGCCGGGACAGGGCTGTATGGCTACACCTTC TRBJ1-2 NA TRBD1 TRBV6-1
CASSHSRGDRGDEQYF TGCGCCAGCAGCCATTCACGAGGGGACAGGGGCGACGAGCAGTACTTC TRBJ2-7 NA TRBD1 TRBV5-1
CASSYGRSSYEQYF TGTGCCAGCAGTTACGGGCGGTCCTCCTACGAGCAGTACTTC TRBJ2-7 NA NA TRBV6-5
CASSPRLETQYF TGTGCCAGCAGTCCCAGATTAGAGACCCAGTACTTC TRBJ2-5 NA NA TRBV25-1
CASSLSGFAEKLFF TGTGCCAGCAGCTTATCCGGGTTCGCTGAAAAACTGTTTTTT TRBJ1-4 NA NA TRBV11-2
CASSLERGRATDTQYF TGTGCCAGCAGCTTAGAGCGCGGGAGGGCCACAGATACGCAGTATTTT TRBJ2-3 NA TRBD2 TRBV5-4
CASSQDSGYNEQFF TGTGCCAGCAGCCAAGACTCGGGCTACAATGAGCAGTTCTTC TRBJ2-1 NA NA TRBV3-1/TRBV3-2
CASSPPAGGYFYGGANVLTF TGTGCCAGCTCACCCCCCGCAGGGGGCTATTTTTATGGTGGGGCCAACGTCCTGACTTTC TRBJ2-6 NA TRBD1 TRBV18
CASSLATGHEKLFF TGTGCCAGCAGCTTAGCAACAGGGCATGAAAAACTGTTTTTT TRBJ1-4 once NA TRBV7-9
CASSIGPGGTDTQYF TGTGCCAGTAGTATCGGGCCAGGGGGCACAGATACGCAGTATTTT TRBJ2-3 NA NA TRBV19
CASSPDRGPYGYTF TGTGCCAGCAGCCCGGACAGGGGCCCCTATGGCTACACCTTC TRBJ1-2 NA TRBD1 TRBV14
CASSRGLGATDTQYF TGTGCCAGCTCGCGGGGACTGGGAGCCACAGATACGCAGTATTTT TRBJ2-3 once NA TRBV18
CASTGTVAFRNTGELFF TGTGCCAGCACGGGGACAGTAGCCTTTCGAAACACCGGGGAGCTGTTTTTT TRBJ2-2 NA TRBD1 TRBV27
CASSSRTSGLHYEQYF TGTGCCAGCAGCTCTCGGACTAGCGGGCTCCACTACGAGCAGTACTTC TRBJ2-7 NA TRBD2 TRBV7-6
CASSVTGGSGANVLTF TGTGCCAGCAGTGTCACAGGGGGCTCTGGGGCCAACGTCCTGACTTTC TRBJ2-6 NA TRBD1 TRBV6-4